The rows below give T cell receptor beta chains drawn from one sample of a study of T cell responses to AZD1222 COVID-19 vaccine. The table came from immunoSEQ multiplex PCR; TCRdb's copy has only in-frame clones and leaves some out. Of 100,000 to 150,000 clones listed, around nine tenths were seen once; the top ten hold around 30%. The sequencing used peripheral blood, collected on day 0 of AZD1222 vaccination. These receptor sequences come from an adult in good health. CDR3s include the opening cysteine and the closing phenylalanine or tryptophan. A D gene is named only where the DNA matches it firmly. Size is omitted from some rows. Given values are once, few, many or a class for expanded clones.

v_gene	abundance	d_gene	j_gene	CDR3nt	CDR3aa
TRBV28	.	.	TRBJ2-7	TGTGCCAGCAGTTTCTCCAGTCTCTACGAGCAGTACTTC	CASSFSSLYEQYF
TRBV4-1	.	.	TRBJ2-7	TGCGCCAGCAGTCCCAGCGGCCCCTACGAGCAGTACTTC	CASSPSGPYEQYF
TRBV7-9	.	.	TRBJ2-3	TGTGCCAGCAGCTCAACTAGCACAGATACGCAGTATTTT	CASSSTSTDTQYF
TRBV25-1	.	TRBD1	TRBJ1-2	TGTGCCAGCAGTGACCATGGTAAATCGACAGGGGGCAACTATGGCTACACCTTC	CASSDHGKSTGGNYGYTF
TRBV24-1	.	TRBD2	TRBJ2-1	TGTGCCACCAGTGTTGGGGGGGGGTACAATGAGCAGTTCTTC	CATSVGGGYNEQFF
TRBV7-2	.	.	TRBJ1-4	TGTGCCAGCAGCTTAGAGTGGGGGGTTCGGGATGAAAAACTGTTTTTT	CASSLEWGVRDEKLFF
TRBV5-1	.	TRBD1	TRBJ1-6	TGCGCCAGCAGCTACCTCGACAGGGAAGGGTCACCCCTCCACTTT	CASSYLDREGSPLHF
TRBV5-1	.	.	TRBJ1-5	TGCGCCAGCAGCTTGGATGTTAATCAGCCCCAGCATTTT	CASSLDVNQPQHF
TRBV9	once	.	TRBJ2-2	TGTGCCAGCAGCGTAGCGGTGGGGAACACCGGGGAGCTGTTTTTT	CASSVAVGNTGELFF
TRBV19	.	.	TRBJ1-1	TGTGCCAGTAGTACAAGGGCAGACACTGAAGCTTTCTTT	CASSTRADTEAFF
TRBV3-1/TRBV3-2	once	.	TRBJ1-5	TGTGCCAGCAGCCAAGGGGCTCCCGGCGGTCAGCCCCAGCATTTT	CASSQGAPGGQPQHF
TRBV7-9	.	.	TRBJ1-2	TGTGCCAGCAGCTTAGATCAGGGAGGCTACACCTTC	CASSLDQGGYTF
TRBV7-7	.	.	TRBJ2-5	TGTGCCAGCAGCTTAATTCCCGGGGCGGTCCAAGAGACCCAGTACTTC	CASSLIPGAVQETQYF
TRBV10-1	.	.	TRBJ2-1	TGCGCCAGCAGTGGGGGGGAACATAACTACAATGAGCAGTTCTTC	CASSGGEHNYNEQFF
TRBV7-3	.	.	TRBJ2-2	TGTGCCAGCAGCTTAACCTTCCTAGGGAACACCGGGGAGCTGTTTTTT	CASSLTFLGNTGELFF
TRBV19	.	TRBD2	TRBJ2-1	TGTGCCAGTAGATCCACTATCTCACCGCGGGAGGGTCTGCTTGGGGAGCAGTTCTTC	CASRSTISPREGLLGEQFF
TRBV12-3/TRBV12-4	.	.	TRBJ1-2	TGTGCCAGCAGTTCTTACGGGTCCCGTGGCTACACCTTC	CASSSYGSRGYTF
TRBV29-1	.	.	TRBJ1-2	TGCAGCGGGGGACAAAACTATGGCTACACCTTC	CSGGQNYGYTF
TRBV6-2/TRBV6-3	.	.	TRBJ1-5	TGTGCCAGCAGCCTCGGCGGGGAAATTGGCAATCAGCCCCAGCATTTT	CASSLGGEIGNQPQHF
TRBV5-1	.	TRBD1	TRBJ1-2	TGCGCCAGCAGGCCTCAGGGGGCGGGTCATGGCTACACCTTC	CASRPQGAGHGYTF
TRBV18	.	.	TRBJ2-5	TGTGCCAGCTCACACATCCAAGAGACCCAGTACTTC	CASSHIQETQYF
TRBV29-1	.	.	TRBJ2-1	TGCAGCGTTGAAGATGTTTGGGGGAATGAGCAGTTCTTC	CSVEDVWGNEQFF
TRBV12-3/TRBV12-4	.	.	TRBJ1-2	TGTGCCAGCAGTCCGACAGACTATGGCTACACCTTC	CASSPTDYGYTF
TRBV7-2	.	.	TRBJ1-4	TGTGCCAGCAGCTTCGGAGGGAATGAAAAACTGTTTTTT	CASSFGGNEKLFF
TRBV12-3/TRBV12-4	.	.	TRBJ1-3	TGTGCCAGCAGTTCCCAACAGGGAAACACCATATATTTT	CASSSQQGNTIYF
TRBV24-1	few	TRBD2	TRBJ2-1	TGTGCCACCAGTGGTGCGGCGGGAGGGCCTAAGGAGCAGTTCTTC	CATSGAAGGPKEQFF
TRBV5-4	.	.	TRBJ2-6	TGTGCCAGCAGCCCCTCCCGTTCTGACGGGGCCAACGTCCTGACTTTC	CASSPSRSDGANVLTF
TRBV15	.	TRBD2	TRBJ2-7	TGTGCCACCAGCAGAGATGCGGGGGGCATGTACGAGCAGTACTTC	CATSRDAGGMYEQYF
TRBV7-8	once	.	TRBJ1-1	TGTGCCAGCAGCTTAGCGCCGGGGGGGATGGCTTTCTTT	CASSLAPGGMAFF
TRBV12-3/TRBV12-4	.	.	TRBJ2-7	TGTGCCAGCAGCCATACCTACGAGCAGTACTTC	CASSHTYEQYF
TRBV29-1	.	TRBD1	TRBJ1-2	TGCAGCGCCTCCCCACAGGGGGCAGACTATGGCTACACCTTC	CSASPQGADYGYTF
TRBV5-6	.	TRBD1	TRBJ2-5	TGTGCCAGCAGCACCGGACAGGGGTCGGAGACCCAGTACTTC	CASSTGQGSETQYF
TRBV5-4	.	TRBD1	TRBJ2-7	TGTGCCAGCAGTTCTGGGGGGGGACAGGGCCACGAGCAGTACTTC	CASSSGGGQGHEQYF
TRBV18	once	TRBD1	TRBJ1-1	TGTGCCAGCTCGCAGGGGGCGGGAACTGAAGCTTTCTTT	CASSQGAGTEAFF
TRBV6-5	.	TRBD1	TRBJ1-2	TGTGCCAGCAGAAGGGACAGGGCTAACTATGGCTACACCTTC	CASRRDRANYGYTF
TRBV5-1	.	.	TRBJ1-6	TGCGCCAGCAGCTTGGACCTCGGCGGTTCACCCCTCCACTTT	CASSLDLGGSPLHF
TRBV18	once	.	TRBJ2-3	TGTGCCAGCTCACCCCTGAGGGGGGGCACAGATACGCAGTATTTT	CASSPLRGGTDTQYF
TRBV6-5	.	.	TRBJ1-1	TGTGCCAACCGCACAGGGAGAGGGAACACTGAAGCTTTCTTT	CANRTGRGNTEAFF
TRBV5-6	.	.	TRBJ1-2	TGTGCCAGCAGCTTGCCCCAGAATAACTATGGCTACACCTTC	CASSLPQNNYGYTF
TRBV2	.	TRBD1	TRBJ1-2	TGTGCCACCGAAGGACAGGGAACCCCCTACGGCTACACCTTC	CATEGQGTPYGYTF
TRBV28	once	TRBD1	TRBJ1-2	TGTGCCAGCAGTGACCAGACAGGGGCCTTTAACTATGGCTACACCTTC	CASSDQTGAFNYGYTF
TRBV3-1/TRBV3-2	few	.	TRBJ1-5	TGTGCCAGCATTGAAGCATCCGTGCGCCATCAGCCCCAGCATTTT	CASIEASVRHQPQHF
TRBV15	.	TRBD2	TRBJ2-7	TGTGCCACCAGCAGAGATTCAGGACTAGCGGTAACCTACGAGCAGTACTTC	CATSRDSGLAVTYEQYF
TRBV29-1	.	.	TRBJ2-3	TGCAGCGTTGAAGATAAGGGAGCAGATACGCAGTATTTT	CSVEDKGADTQYF
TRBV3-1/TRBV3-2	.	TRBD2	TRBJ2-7	TGTGCCAGCAGCCAAGGTTTAGATGTCGGGCGGGGGGAGCAGTACTTC	CASSQGLDVGRGEQYF
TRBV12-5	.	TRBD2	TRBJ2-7	TGTGCTAGTGGTTTGGGCGTGGACGGACTAGCGGGGACTCAGCAGTACTTC	CASGLGVDGLAGTQQYF
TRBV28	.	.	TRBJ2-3	TGTGCCAGCAGTTTGGGACTGATCACAGATACGCAGTATTTT	CASSLGLITDTQYF
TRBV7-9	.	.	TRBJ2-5	TGTGCCAGCAGCTTGGGGTTACCATCCCAGTACTTC	CASSLGLPSQYF
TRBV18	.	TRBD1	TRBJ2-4	TGTGCCAGCTCACCAGGGGCAGGGGGCACCAAAAACATTCAGTACTTC	CASSPGAGGTKNIQYF
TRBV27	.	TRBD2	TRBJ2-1	TGTGCCAGCAGTCCCGGGACTAGCGGGAGGAATGAGCAGTTCTTC	CASSPGTSGRNEQFF
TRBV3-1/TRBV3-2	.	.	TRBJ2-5	TGTGCCAGCAGCCAAGAGAGTCAGTCTGGGCAAGAGACCCAGTACTTC	CASSQESQSGQETQYF
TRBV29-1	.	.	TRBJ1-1	TGCAGCGTTGAAGAAGGGGTTTTTAAAGGGGGCACTGAAGCTTTCTTT	CSVEEGVFKGGTEAFF